These T cell receptor beta chains were read from a single sample in a study of Ad26.COV2.S vaccination and SARS-CoV-2 variants. The protocol was immunoSEQ multiplex PCR, while the TCRdb copy is restricted to in-frame clones and leaves out a portion. The repertoire holds around 300,000 clones, less than 90% seen once, with approximately 5.9% in the top ten. This material consisted of peripheral blood, taken in a trial of Ad26.COV2.S vaccine versus placebo. The receptors here all came from a person between 18 and 60 years old who received the Ad26.COV2.S COVID-19 vaccine or a placebo. CDR3s leave out the opening cysteine and the closing phenylalanine or tryptophan.

>TRBV6-2/TRBV6-3|10|TRBJ2-4
ASSYSGARVY
>TRBV3-1/TRBV3-2|10|TRBJ2-2
ASIRNTGELF
>TRBV11-2|13|TRBJ2-1
ASSSRVGLDNEQF
>TRBV28|12|TRBJ1-1
ASSWGSPNTEAF
>TRBV7-2|12|TRBJ1-1
ASSLAGTGLEAF
>TRBV5-1|14|TRBJ1-2
ASSLAVGAAARGYT
>TRBV4-1|13|TRBJ1-1
ASSQEGQLNTEAF
>TRBV30|18|TRBJ2-1
AWTPWTGTSGPRHHNEQF
>TRBV5-1|12|TRBJ1-4
ASSSGQGYEKLF
>TRBV18|13|TRBJ2-7
ASSRRGGDDYEQY
>TRBV10-3|14|TRBJ2-6
AISDAQGFGANVLT